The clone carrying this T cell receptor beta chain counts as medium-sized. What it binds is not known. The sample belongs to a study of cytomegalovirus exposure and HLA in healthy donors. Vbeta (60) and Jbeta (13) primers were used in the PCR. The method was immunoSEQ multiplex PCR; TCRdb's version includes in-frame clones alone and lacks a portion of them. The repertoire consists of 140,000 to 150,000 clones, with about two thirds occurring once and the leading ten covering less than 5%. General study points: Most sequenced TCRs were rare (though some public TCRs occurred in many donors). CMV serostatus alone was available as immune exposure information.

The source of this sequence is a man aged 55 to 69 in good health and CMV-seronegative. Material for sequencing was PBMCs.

The CDR3 region has the DNA TGTGCCAGTAGGGCAGGCGAAACAAACACTGAAGCTTTCTTT. Translating it yields CASRAGETNTEAFF. The rearrangement joins TRBV19 to TRBJ1-1; D is ambiguous. With 6 bases removed from V and 2 bases from J, the gap between germline ends came to 13 bases. Per germline, CDR1 LNHDA and CDR2 SQIVND (reference sequence). CDR3 size: 14 residues.